The sequence of this T cell receptor beta chain was determined in a study of T-cell memory formation after mild COVID-19. Overall study findings and caveats: Most CD4+ clones that shrank were in CM and EM, while CD8+ ones turned up in EMRA. Day 15 to 85 contracting clones showed balanced CD4/CD8; later expanders leaned CD4+.

Libraries for TCRalpha and TCRbeta carried sample barcodes and unique molecular identifiers via 5'RACE. In TCRdb, the 5' RACE reads were re-called with MiXCR into one record per CDR3 protein. In the table there are some 320,000 distinct CDR3 sequences, roughly 13% of which are singletons. About this clonotype: Its matching antigen is unknown.

This CDR3 has 16 amino acids. Germline lookup yields CDR1 SNHLY and CDR2 FYNNEI. Trimming took off 1 base at V and 2 bases at J, with 14 bases between the two ends. The clonotype originates from a man aged 18 to 30 who had mild COVID-19 (a few samples of this study predate the infection). Cell type and time point are not known. Material for sequencing was PBMCs or a T cell subset sorted from them (not recorded which). V usage is TRBV2 and J usage is TRBJ1-1; maybe TRBD1 (5 bases). CDR3 amino acids: CASSEGNAGPNTEAFF. CDR3 sequence (DNA): TGTGCCAGCAGTGAAGGGAACGCAGGGCCAAACACTGAAGCTTTCTTT.